This T cell receptor (beta chain) was obtained from a study of cytomegalovirus exposure and HLA in healthy donors. As for the study in general: Out of fewer than 400 genotyped donors, 81% belonged to the Caucasian-associated ancestry cluster.

The CDR3 loop spans 16 amino acids. J lost 5 bases, V lost 4 bases, and 6 bases had no gene match. CDR1 SGHTA and CDR2 FQGNSA come from the germline V gene. PCR involved 60 Vbeta and 13 Jbeta primers. This table comes from immunoSEQ multiplex PCR, and its TCRdb copy is limited to in-frame clones, with some not included. The sample lists 110,000 or so clones; over 65% were seen once. The chain links TRBV7-2 to TRBJ2-5; 14 nucleotides match TRBD2. This sequence originates from a female donor in good health and CMV-seronegative. The sequenced material came from PBMCs. CDR3 residues: CASSYRLAGGVETQYF. The CDR3, as DNA: TGTGCCAGCAGCTACAGACTAGCGGGGGGGGTGGAGACCCAGTACTTC. Combining the CDR3 with reference TRBV7-2 and TRBJ2-5 gives the whole variable domain GAGVSQSPSNKVTEKGKDVELRCDPISGHTALYWYRQSLGQGLEFLIYFQGNSAPDKSGLPSDRFSAERTGGSVSTLTIQRTQQEDSAVYLCASSYRLAGGVETQYFGPGTRLLVL.